This T cell receptor (beta chain) appears in the sequencing data of a study of T-cell reconstitution after alpha-beta-depleted transplantation in children. Germline lookup yields CDR1 LGHDT and CDR2 YNNKEL (reference sequence). V was pared by 1 base and J by 4 bases, with 9 bases between. The CDR3 has 14 amino acids. This clonotype was seen a handful of times. Antigen: not known. A library of TCRbeta sequences, prepared with unique molecular identifiers, was generated. TCRdb used MiXCR to reprocess the PCR reads, holding one entry per CDR3 protein. The data contain 250,000 to 400,000 distinct CDR3 sequences, approximately 20% of them seen just once; the ten biggest clones take up approximately 11%. Whole-study findings and limits: The study traced high day-60 TCRbeta diversity in some patients to surviving recipient T cells and thymic progenitors.

The TCR originated in a male patient between 10 and 17 years old who had a stem cell transplant for acute lymphoblastic leukemia, so the T cells may come from the graft donor. The material sequenced was PBMCs, mostly from graft donor cells, taken 180 days after TCRalphabeta/CD19-depleted stem cell transplant. The V and J genes are TRBV3-1 and TRBJ2-3; D assignment may be TRBD1 or TRBD2 (6 bases each). The CDR3 nucleotides read TGTGCCAGCAGCCAAGTTGGGGGGCCAGATACGCAGTATTTT. Its protein is CASSQVGGPDTQYF.